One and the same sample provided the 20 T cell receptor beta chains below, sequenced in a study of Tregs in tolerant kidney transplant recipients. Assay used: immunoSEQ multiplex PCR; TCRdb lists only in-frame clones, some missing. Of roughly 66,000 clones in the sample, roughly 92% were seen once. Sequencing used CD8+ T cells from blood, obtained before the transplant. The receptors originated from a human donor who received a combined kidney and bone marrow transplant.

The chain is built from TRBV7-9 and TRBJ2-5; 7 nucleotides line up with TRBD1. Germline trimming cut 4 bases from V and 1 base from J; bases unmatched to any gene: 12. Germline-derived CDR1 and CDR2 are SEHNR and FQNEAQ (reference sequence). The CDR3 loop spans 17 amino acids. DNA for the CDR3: TGTGCCAGCAGCTCGGGTTTCGGGACAGATATCCAAGAGACCCAGTACTTC. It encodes CASSSGFGTDIQETQYF.

The CDR3 reads CASQRGGALNTEAFF. Here the CDR3 DNA reads TGTGCCAGCCAGCGAGGGGGGGCACTGAACACTGAAGCTTTCTTT. The chain uses TRBV6-5 and TRBJ1-1; D might be TRBD1 (6 bases). CDR1 and CDR2 from the germline V gene are MNHEY and SVGAGI. Trimming cost V 8 bases and J 0 bases, with 16 bases left between them. The CDR3 loop spans 15 amino acids.

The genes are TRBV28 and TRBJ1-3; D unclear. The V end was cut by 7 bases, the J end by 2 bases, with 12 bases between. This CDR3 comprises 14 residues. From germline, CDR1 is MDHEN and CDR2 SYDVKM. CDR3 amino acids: CASTPYPPGNTIYF. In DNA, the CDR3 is TGTGCCAGCACCCCTTATCCCCCTGGAAACACCATATATTTT.

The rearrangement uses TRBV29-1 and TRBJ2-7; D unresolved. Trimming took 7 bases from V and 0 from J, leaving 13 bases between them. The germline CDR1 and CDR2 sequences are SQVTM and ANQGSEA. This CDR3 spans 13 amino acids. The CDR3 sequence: CSANSRTSYEQYF. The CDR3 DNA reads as TGCAGCGCAAATAGCAGAACCTCCTACGAGCAGTACTTC.

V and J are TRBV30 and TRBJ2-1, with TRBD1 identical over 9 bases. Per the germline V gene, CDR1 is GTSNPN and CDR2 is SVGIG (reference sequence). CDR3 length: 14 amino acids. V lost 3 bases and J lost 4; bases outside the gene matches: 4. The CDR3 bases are TGTGCCTGGAGCGCCGGGACAGGGTACAATGAGCAGTTCTTC. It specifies CAWSAGTGYNEQFF.

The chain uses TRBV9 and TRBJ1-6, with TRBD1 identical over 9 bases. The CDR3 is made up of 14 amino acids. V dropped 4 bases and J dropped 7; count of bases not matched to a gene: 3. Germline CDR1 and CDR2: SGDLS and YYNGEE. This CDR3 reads CASSLTGGNSPLHF. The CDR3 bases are TGTGCCAGCAGCCTGACAGGGGGGAATTCACCCCTCCACTTT.

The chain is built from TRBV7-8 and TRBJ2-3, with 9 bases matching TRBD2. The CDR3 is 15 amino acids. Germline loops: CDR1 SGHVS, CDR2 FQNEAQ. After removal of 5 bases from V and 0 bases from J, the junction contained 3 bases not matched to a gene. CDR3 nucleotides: TGTGCCAGCAGCGTAACTAGCGGGAGCACAGATACGCAGTATTTT. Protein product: CASSVTSGSTDTQYF. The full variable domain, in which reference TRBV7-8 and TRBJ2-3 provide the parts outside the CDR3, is GAGVSQSPRYKVAKRGQDVALRCDPISGHVSLFWYQQALGQGPEFLTYFQNEAQLDKSGLPSDRFFAERPEGSVSTLKIQRTQQEDSAVYLCASSVTSGSTDTQYFGPGTRLTVL.

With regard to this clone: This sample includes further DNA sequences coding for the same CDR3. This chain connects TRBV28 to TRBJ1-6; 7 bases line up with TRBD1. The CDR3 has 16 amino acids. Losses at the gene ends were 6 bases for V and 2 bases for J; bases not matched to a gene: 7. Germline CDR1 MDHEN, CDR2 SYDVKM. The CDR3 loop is CASSRGQWTYNSPLHF. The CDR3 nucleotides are TGTGCCAGCAGCCGGGGACAGTGGACCTATAATTCACCCCTCCACTTT.

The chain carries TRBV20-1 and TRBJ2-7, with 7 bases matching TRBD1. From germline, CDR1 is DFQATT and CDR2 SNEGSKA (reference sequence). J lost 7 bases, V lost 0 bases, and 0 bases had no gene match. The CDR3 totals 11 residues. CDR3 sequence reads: CSAREDREQYF. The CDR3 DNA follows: TGCAGTGCTAGAGAGGACAGGGAGCAGTACTTC.

The CDR3, as DNA: TGTGCCAGCAGCGCGGGACTAGCGGGGGGACCTTCCTACAATGAGCAGTTCTTC. Translated, it gives CASSAGLAGGPSYNEQFF. V is TRBV9 and J is TRBJ2-1; 15 nucleotides agree with TRBD2. This CDR3 region has 18 residues. With V trimmed by 3 bases and J by 1 base, 5 bases remained unmatched. Germline CDR1 reads SGDLS; CDR2 reads YYNGEE.

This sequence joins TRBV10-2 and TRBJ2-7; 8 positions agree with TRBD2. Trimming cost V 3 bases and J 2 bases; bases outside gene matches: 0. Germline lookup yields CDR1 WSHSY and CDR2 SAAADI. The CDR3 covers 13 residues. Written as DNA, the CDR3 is TGCGCCAGCAGTGACGGGAGGGCCTACGAGCAGTACTTC. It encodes CASSDGRAYEQYF.

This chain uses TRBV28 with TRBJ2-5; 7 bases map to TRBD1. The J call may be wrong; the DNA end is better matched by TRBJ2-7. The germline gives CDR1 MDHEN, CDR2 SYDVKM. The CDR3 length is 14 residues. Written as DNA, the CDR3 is TGTGCCAGCGAAGGACAGGTCGCGAACTTCGAGCAGTACTTC. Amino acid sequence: CASEGQVANFEQYF.

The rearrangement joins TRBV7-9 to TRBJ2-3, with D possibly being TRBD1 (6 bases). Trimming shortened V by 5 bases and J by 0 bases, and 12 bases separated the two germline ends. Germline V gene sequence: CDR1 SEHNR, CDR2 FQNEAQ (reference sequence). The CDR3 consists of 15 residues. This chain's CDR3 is CASSKSTGSTDTQYF. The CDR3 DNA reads TGTGCCAGCAGCAAGTCAACAGGGAGCACAGATACGCAGTATTTT.

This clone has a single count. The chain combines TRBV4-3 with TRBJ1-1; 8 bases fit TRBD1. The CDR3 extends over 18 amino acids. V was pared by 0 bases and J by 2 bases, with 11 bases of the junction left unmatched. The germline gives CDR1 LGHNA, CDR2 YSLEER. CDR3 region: CASSQDYVPGGYNTEAFF. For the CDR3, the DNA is TGCGCCAGCAGCCAAGATTATGTGCCAGGGGGCTATAACACTGAAGCTTTCTTT.

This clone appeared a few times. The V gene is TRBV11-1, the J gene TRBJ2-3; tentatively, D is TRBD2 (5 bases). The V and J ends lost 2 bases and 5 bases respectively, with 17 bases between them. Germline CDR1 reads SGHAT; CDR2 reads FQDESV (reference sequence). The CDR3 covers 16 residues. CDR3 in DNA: TGTGCCAGCAGCTTATCGGAAAACCCCGGGGTAGATACGCAGTATTTT. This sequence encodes CASSLSENPGVDTQYF.

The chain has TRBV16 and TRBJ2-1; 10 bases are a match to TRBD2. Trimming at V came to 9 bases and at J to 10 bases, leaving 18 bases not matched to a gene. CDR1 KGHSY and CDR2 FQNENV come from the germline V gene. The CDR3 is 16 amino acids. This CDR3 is CASNCMGLAGESEQFF. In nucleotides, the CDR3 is TGTGCCAGTAATTGTATGGGGCTAGCGGGAGAAAGCGAGCAGTTCTTC.

The CDR3 here is CASSPTVPSYEQYF. CDR3 nucleotide sequence: TGTGCCAGCAGTCCGACAGTTCCCTCCTACGAGCAGTACTTC. The rearrangement joins TRBV27 to TRBJ2-7; D might be TRBD1 (5 bases). CDR1 and CDR2 from the germline V gene are MNHEY and SMNVEV (reference sequence). CDR3 length: 14 amino acids. Deletions cut 5 bases from V and 0 bases from J, with 11 bases between.

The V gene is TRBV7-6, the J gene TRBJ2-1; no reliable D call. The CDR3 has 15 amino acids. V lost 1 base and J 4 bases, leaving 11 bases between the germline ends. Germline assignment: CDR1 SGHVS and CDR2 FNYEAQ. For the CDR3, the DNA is TGTGCCAGCAGCTTAGTGAACTATATTTACAATGAGCAGTTCTTC. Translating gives CASSLVNYIYNEQFF.

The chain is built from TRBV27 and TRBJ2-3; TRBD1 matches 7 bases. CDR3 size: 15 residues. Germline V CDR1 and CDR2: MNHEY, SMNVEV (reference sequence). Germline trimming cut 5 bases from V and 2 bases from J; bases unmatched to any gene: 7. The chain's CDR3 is CASSPWDRNTDTQYF. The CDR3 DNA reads TGTGCCAGCAGTCCCTGGGACAGAAACACAGATACGCAGTATTTT.

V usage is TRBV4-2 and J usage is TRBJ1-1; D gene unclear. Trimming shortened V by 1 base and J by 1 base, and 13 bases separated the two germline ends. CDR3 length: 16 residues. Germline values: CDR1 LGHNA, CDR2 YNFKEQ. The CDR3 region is CASSQGSRVGNTEAFF. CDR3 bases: TGTGCCAGCAGCCAAGGTTCGAGGGTCGGGAACACTGAAGCTTTCTTT.